The 27 T cell receptor beta chains reported below all come from one sample, sequenced in a study of T cell changes during pregnancy in multiple sclerosis. Profiled with immunoSEQ multiplex PCR; TCRdb holds only in-frame clones, not every one. There are 80,000 or so clones in the sample; 94% occur only once, and about 0.94% lies in the top ten. Sequencing was performed on peripheral blood, taken in the second trimester of pregnancy. These receptors were obtained from a female donor in good health, enrolled as a control in a pregnancy study.

This clone was detected only once. The chain recombines TRBV10-2 with TRBJ1-1, with D possibly TRBD1 on 6 matching bases. The CDR3 is 14 residues long. The V and J ends lost 0 bases and 4 bases respectively, with 9 bases between them. CDR1 is WSHSY and CDR2 is SAAADI in the germline V gene. CDR3 protein: CASSESQGFTEAFF. The CDR3, as DNA: TGCGCCAGCAGTGAGTCGCAGGGGTTCACTGAAGCTTTCTTT.

The V call is TRBV6-1, the J call TRBJ1-5, with 9 positions matching TRBD1. Germline V CDR1 and CDR2: MNHNS, SASEGT. With 5 bases clipped from V and 7 bases from J, the junction kept 9 bases outside the gene matches. This CDR3 is built from 15 residues. This CDR3 reads CASSLAGTGLQPQHF. The CDR3 DNA is TGTGCCAGCAGTTTGGCCGGGACAGGGCTCCAGCCCCAGCATTTT.

The genes are TRBV18 and TRBJ2-1; D unclear. Germline V gene sequence: CDR1 KGHSH, CDR2 LQKENI. The CDR3 runs to 15 residues. Deletions cut 3 bases from V and 3 bases from J, with 12 bases between. The CDR3 is CASSPSSLSYNEQFF. CDR3 nucleotide sequence: TGTGCCAGCTCACCTTCCTCGCTCAGCTACAATGAGCAGTTCTTC.

The chain combines TRBV27 with TRBJ2-3; 7 positions agree with TRBD2. Germline CDR1 MNHEY, CDR2 SMNVEV (reference sequence). The CDR3 is made up of 20 amino acids. V lost 4 bases to trimming and J lost 2 bases; unmatched junction nucleotides: 21. As DNA, the CDR3 is TGTGCCAGCAGTTCACCCGGGGGTGTGGGGCTAGCGGAGATCACAGATACGCAGTATTTT. The encoded protein is CASSSPGGVGLAEITDTQYF.

This clone turned up a few times. CDR3 sequence reads: CASRSRLAGESGELFF. DNA of the CDR3: TGTGCCAGCAGATCCAGACTAGCGGGAGAGTCGGGGGAGCTGTTTTTT. V usage is TRBV28 and J usage is TRBJ2-2; 12 bases agree with TRBD2. Germline V gene sequence: CDR1 MDHEN, CDR2 SYDVKM. J was trimmed by 8 bases and V by 6 bases; bases with no gene match: 10. The CDR3 length is 16 residues.

The chain carries TRBV28 and TRBJ1-5, with TRBD1 matching over 10 bases. The CDR3 has 17 residues. V lost 5 bases to trimming and J lost 5 bases; unmatched junction nucleotides: 12. Germline values: CDR1 MDHEN, CDR2 SYDVKM. The CDR3 bases are TGTGCCAGCAGTCAGGGACAGGGGAGGAGTTTGGATCAGCCCCAGCATTTT. It is translated as CASSQGQGRSLDQPQHF.

This chain links TRBV18 with TRBJ2-7; TRBD2 is a possible D gene (6 bases). V dropped 3 bases and J dropped 3 bases, with 12 bases sitting between them. Germline V gene data show CDR1 as KGHSH and CDR2 as LQKENI. The length of the CDR3 is 14 residues. CDR3 region: CASSPKGRGYEQYF. CDR3 coding DNA: TGTGCCAGCTCACCGAAGGGGCGGGGCTACGAGCAGTACTTC.

The V and J genes are TRBV2 and TRBJ2-5, with D perhaps matching TRBD1 (6 bases). The ends were cut back, 5 bases at V and 5 bases at J, with 9 bases in the middle. The germline gives CDR1 SNHLY, CDR2 FYNNEI. This CDR3 is 12 amino acids long. The CDR3 here is CASSRTVETQYF. The CDR3 DNA follows: TGTGCCAGCAGTCGGACAGTGGAGACCCAGTACTTC.

J is TRBJ2-7 and V is TRBV4-1; 10 bases line up with TRBD1. V was pared by 1 base and J by 5 bases, with 2 bases of the junction left unmatched. This CDR3 region has 14 residues. Germline V gene lookup returns CDR1 MGHRA and CDR2 YSYEKL. CDR3 loop: CASSQGDRGDEQYF. The CDR3 region has the DNA TGCGCCAGCAGCCAAGGGGACAGGGGAGACGAGCAGTACTTC.

V gene TRBV28 combines with J gene TRBJ2-2, with TRBD2 matching 8 bases. V dropped 3 bases and J dropped 3; count of bases not matched to a gene: 21. Germline CDR1 and CDR2: MDHEN and SYDVKM. The CDR3 has 21 amino acids. Written as DNA, the CDR3 is TGTGCCAGCAGTTTCCCCCCGCCGGTAGCGGGATCGGTCGGTGACACCGGGGAGCTGTTTTTT. Translation: CASSFPPPVAGSVGDTGELFF.

The rearrangement links TRBV6-5 to TRBJ1-2; no reliable D call. Germline V CDR1 and CDR2: MNHEY, SVGAGI. Trimming cost V 0 bases and J 8 bases, with 13 bases left between them. This CDR3 contains 14 residues. Here the CDR3 reads CASSYSPEGGGYTF. CDR3 DNA: TGTGCCAGCAGTTACTCCCCTGAGGGAGGAGGCTACACCTTC.

The DNA for the CDR3 is TGCGCCAGCAGCTTCGGACAGGGGGCCTCCTACGAGCAGTACTTC. Translated: CASSFGQGASYEQYF. This chain links TRBV5-1 with TRBJ2-7, with TRBD1 matching over 11 bases. This CDR3 spans 15 amino acids. In germline, CDR1 is SGHRS, CDR2 YFSETQ. V dropped 2 bases and J dropped 0; count of bases not matched to a gene: 1.

The V call is TRBV7-8, the J call TRBJ2-5; 7 positions match TRBD2. Germline lookup yields CDR1 SGHVS and CDR2 FQNEAQ. The trim removed 1 base at V and 2 bases at J, leaving 7 bases unmatched. The CDR3 runs to 16 residues. The CDR3 loop is CASSLGPRAGQETQYF. The CDR3 bases are TGTGCCAGCAGCTTAGGGCCTCGAGCGGGACAAGAGACCCAGTACTTC.

This chain links TRBV4-1 with TRBJ2-5; 9 bases agree with TRBD2. Germline CDR1 reads MGHRA; CDR2 reads YSYEKL. The V segment lost 0 bases and the J segment 5 bases; nucleotides outside the gene matches: 7. The CDR3 consists of 16 residues. The CDR3 is CASSQEWLAGLETQYF. The CDR3 nucleotides read TGCGCCAGCAGCCAAGAGTGGCTAGCGGGATTGGAGACCCAGTACTTC.

V usage is TRBV30 and J usage is TRBJ2-1, with TRBD2 as a possible D gene (6 bases). The CDR3 length is 15 residues. Trimming left V 1 base short and J 0 bases short, with 10 bases between. Looked up from germline, CDR1 is GTSNPN and CDR2 is SVGIG (reference sequence). CDR3 loop: CAWSGWRGSYNEQFF. The CDR3 coding sequence is TGTGCCTGGAGTGGTTGGAGGGGCTCCTACAATGAGCAGTTCTTC.

This sequence joins TRBV6-1 and TRBJ2-1; a possible D gene is TRBD2 (6 bases). Germline CDR1 is MNHNS and CDR2 is SASEGT. With 1 base removed from V and 9 bases from J, the gap between germline ends came to 19 bases. The CDR3 runs 16 residues. The CDR3 bases are TGTGCCAGCAGTGAAGACCCCCGACTAGATTGGGGTGAGCAGTTCTTC. Translating it yields CASSEDPRLDWGEQFF.

The CDR3 here is CASSSPGLGTDTQYF. CDR3 nucleotides: TGTGCCAGCAGTTCTCCGGGACTAGGGACAGATACGCAGTATTTT. The chain employs TRBV27 and TRBJ2-3, with 8 bases matching TRBD2. Per the germline V gene, CDR1 is MNHEY and CDR2 is SMNVEV (reference sequence). The V and J ends lost 4 bases and 3 bases, in that order; junction bases with no gene match: 6. The CDR3 is made up of 15 amino acids.

J is TRBJ2-6 and V is TRBV5-1; 10 positions match TRBD1. CDR1 SGHRS and CDR2 YFSETQ come from the germline V gene. V trimming: 5 bases; J trimming: 2 bases; junction bases outside the gene matches: 4. CDR3 size: 16 residues. This chain's CDR3 is CASRGTGVPGANVLTF. CDR3 sequence (DNA): TGCGCCAGCAGGGGGACAGGGGTCCCTGGGGCCAACGTCCTGACTTTC.

The gene calls are TRBV19 and TRBJ2-7; a possible D gene is TRBD1 (5 bases). The CDR3 has 13 residues. V gave up 3 bases and J gave up 3 bases, with 9 bases separating them. The germline CDR1 and CDR2 sequences are LNHDA and SQIVND (reference sequence). CDR3 region: CASSIGHLYEQYF. The DNA of the CDR3 is TGTGCCAGTAGTATCGGACACCTCTACGAGCAGTACTTC.

This rearrangement joins TRBV19 to TRBJ2-3; the D gene is possibly TRBD2 (6 bases). This CDR3 contains 13 residues. CDR1 and CDR2 (germline): LNHDA, SQIVND (reference sequence). V was clipped by 7 bases and J by 3 bases, with 11 bases between them. CDR3 sequence: CASKLGGTDTQYF. The CDR3 DNA follows: TGTGCCAGTAAGTTGGGAGGTACAGATACGCAGTATTTT.

The V call is TRBV29-1, the J call TRBJ1-1, with a possible D match to TRBD1 (5 bases). There are 12 residues in the CDR3. Deletions cut 3 bases from V and 4 bases from J, with 9 bases between. Germline V gene data show CDR1 as SQVTM and CDR2 as ANQGSEA. The CDR3 protein is CSVDRQFTEAFF. Here the CDR3 DNA reads TGCAGCGTTGATAGACAGTTCACTGAAGCTTTCTTT.

V is TRBV25-1 and J is TRBJ1-4, with D tentatively TRBD1 (5 bases). This CDR3 region has 14 residues. The germline V gene encodes CDR1 MGHDK and CDR2 SYGVNS. V lost 1 base and J 10 bases, leaving 13 bases between the germline ends. CDR3 sequence reads: CASSEFSRVGKLFF. The CDR3 coding sequence is TGTGCCAGCAGTGAATTTAGCAGGGTCGGAAAACTGTTTTTT.

The genes are TRBV25-1 and TRBJ2-7; TRBD2 agrees at 8 bases. Germline-derived CDR1 and CDR2 are MGHDK and SYGVNS. This CDR3 is 14 amino acids long. V was pared by 2 bases and J by 4 bases, with 4 bases of the junction left unmatched. CDR3 coding DNA: TGTGCCAGCAGTGAACCTACTAGCGGTTACGAGCAGTACTTC. Translation: CASSEPTSGYEQYF.

This clone was picked up one time. The chain combines TRBV19 with TRBJ2-7, with 12 bases lining up with TRBD2. The trim removed 7 bases at V and 0 bases at J, leaving 7 bases unmatched. Germline V lookup: CDR1 LNHDA, CDR2 SQIVND (reference sequence). This CDR3 contains 16 residues. The CDR3 loop is CASKASGRADSYEQYF. The CDR3 region has the DNA TGTGCCAGTAAAGCTAGCGGGAGGGCCGACTCCTACGAGCAGTACTTC.

This chain's CDR3 is CASSLAEANYGYTF. Written as DNA, the CDR3 is TGTGCCAGCAGTCTGGCGGAAGCTAACTATGGCTACACCTTC. The chain employs TRBV28 and TRBJ1-2; no firm D call. Germline assignment: CDR1 MDHEN and CDR2 SYDVKM. This CDR3 spans 14 amino acids. V was pared by 5 bases and J by 0 bases, with 10 bases between.

The J gene is TRBJ2-1, the V gene TRBV7-9; 10 positions agree with TRBD2. With V trimmed by 2 bases and J by 12 bases, 7 bases remained unmatched. CDR1 is SEHNR, CDR2 FQNEAQ, per germline (reference sequence). This CDR3 comprises 14 residues. CDR3 nucleotide sequence: TGTGCCAGCAGCTTAACTAGCGGGGAAGGCGGGCAGTTCTTC. It codes for CASSLTSGEGGQFF.

The chain recombines TRBV4-1 with TRBJ2-3, with TRBD1 matching over 9 bases. The CDR3 is 18 residues long. Germline trimming cut 5 bases from V and 5 bases from J; bases unmatched to any gene: 17. Germline V gene sequence: CDR1 MGHRA, CDR2 YSYEKL. The CDR3 DNA is TGCGCCAGCAGCGGGCAAGCCCGGACAGGGGAGACAATAGATACGCAGTATTTT. Protein product: CASSGQARTGETIDTQYF.